This T cell receptor beta chain was obtained from a study of long-term antiretroviral therapy in people with HIV. Survey-level immunoSEQ v3.0 assays were run. Profiled with immunoSEQ multiplex PCR; TCRdb holds only in-frame clones, not every one. This table holds some 35,000 clones, roughly four fifths found once. Trimming cost V 5 bases and J 4 bases, with 20 bases left between them. Per the germline V gene, CDR1 is KGHSH and CDR2 is LQKENI. There are 16 residues in the CDR3. The source was unsorted PBMCs, collected 0.4 years before starting antiretroviral therapy. The rearrangement links TRBV18 to TRBJ1-1; D uncertain. This clonotype was obtained from a man younger than 30 with HIV. The CDR3 protein is CASSISGLSTGTEAFF. CDR3 coding DNA: TGTGCCAGCTCAATATCCGGGCTCTCGACGGGCACTGAAGCTTTCTTT.